This T cell receptor (beta chain) was profiled in a study of blood T cells in healthy people across ages. Study-wide points: Whereas aged donors had fewer naive CD4+ cells, long-lived donors had more of them and higher diversity.

Then a second PCR, running about 6 to 11 cycles, was carried out with a sample-barcoded 5' primer and a J-beta primer mix. All cDNA molecules were each tagged by a template-switch adaptor with 12 random nucleotides. TCRdb passed the 5' RACE reads through MiXCR, listing each CDR3 protein once. The sample has around 280,000 distinct CDR3 sequences, roughly 27% seen once. The CDR3 totals 15 residues. Germline CDR1 and CDR2: DFQATT and SNEGSKA (reference sequence). V shed 5 bases and J 4 bases; nucleotides not matched to a gene: 9. This clonotype has just a few counts. Its specificity is not known. Each sample used at least 7 million PBMCs.

V and J are TRBV20-1 and TRBJ2-1; 9 nucleotides agree with TRBD2. This sequence originates from a woman in her 70s in good health. The sequenced sample was blood. CDR3 in amino acids: CSAPKAGGPYNEQFF. The CDR3 region has the DNA TGCAGTGCTCCTAAAGCGGGAGGCCCATACAATGAGCAGTTCTTC.